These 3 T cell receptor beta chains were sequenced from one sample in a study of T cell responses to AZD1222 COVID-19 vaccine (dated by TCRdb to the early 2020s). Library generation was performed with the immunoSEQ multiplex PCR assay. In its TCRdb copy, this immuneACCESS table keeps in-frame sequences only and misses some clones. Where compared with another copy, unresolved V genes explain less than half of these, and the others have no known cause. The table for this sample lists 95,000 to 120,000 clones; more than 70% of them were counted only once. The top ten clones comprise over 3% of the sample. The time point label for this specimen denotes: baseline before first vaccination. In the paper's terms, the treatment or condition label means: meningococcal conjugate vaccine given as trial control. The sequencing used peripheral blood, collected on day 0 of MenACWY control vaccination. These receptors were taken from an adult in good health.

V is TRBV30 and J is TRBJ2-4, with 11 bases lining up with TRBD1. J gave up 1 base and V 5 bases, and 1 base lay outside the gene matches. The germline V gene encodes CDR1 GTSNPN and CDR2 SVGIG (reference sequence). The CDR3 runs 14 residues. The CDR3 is CAWRDRGAKNIQYF. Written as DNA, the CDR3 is TGTGCCTGGCGGGACAGGGGGGCCAAAAACATTCAGTACTTC.

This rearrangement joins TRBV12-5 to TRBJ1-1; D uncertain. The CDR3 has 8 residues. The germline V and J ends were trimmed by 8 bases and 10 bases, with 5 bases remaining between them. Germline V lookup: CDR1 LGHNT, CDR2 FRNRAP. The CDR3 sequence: CASPSAFF. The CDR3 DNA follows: TGTGCTAGTCCCTCAGCTTTCTTT.

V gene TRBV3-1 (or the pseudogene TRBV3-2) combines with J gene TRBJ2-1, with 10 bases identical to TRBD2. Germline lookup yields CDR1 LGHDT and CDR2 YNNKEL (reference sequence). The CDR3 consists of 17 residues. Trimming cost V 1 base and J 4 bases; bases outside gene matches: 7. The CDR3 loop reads CASSQAGWTSGYNEQFF. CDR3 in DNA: TGTGCCAGCAGCCAAGCTGGATGGACTAGCGGTTACAATGAGCAGTTCTTC.